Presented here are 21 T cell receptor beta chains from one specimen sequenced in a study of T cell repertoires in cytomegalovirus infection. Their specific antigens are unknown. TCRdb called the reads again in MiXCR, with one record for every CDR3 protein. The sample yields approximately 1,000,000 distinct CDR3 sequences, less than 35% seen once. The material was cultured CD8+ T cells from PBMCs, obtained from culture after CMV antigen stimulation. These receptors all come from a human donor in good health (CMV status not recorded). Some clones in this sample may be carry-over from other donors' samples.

The DNA of the CDR3 is TGTGCCAGCAGTGTTACAGGGGCCAATCAGCCCCAGCATTTT. Protein product: CASSVTGANQPQHF. The chain employs TRBV27 and TRBJ1-5, with TRBD1 matching 7 bases. CDR3 length: 14 amino acids. Trimming at V came to 5 bases and at J to 3 bases, leaving 4 bases not matched to a gene. The germline V gene encodes CDR1 MNHEY and CDR2 SMNVEV (reference sequence).

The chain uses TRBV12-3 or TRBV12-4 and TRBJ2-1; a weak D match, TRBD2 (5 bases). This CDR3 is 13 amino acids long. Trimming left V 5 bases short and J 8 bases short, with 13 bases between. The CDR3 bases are TGTGCCAGCAGTAGACTACTCTCGGATGAGCAGTTCTTC. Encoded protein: CASSRLLSDEQFF.

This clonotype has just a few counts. In DNA, the CDR3 is TGCAGTGCACGGCATGCGGGGGGGGCTAGCTCCTACGAGCAGTACTTC. Its translation is CSARHAGGASSYEQYF. This chain joins TRBV20-1 and TRBJ2-7; 9 bases are shared with TRBD2. CDR3 size: 16 residues. Trimming removed 6 bases from V and 0 bases from J; junction bases left unmatched: 12. Germline V gives CDR1 DFQATT, CDR2 SNEGSKA (reference sequence).

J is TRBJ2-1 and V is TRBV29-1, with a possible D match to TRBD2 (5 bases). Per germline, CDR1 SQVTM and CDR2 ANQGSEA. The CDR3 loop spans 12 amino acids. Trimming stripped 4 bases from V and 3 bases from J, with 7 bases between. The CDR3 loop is CSVAGFYNEQFF. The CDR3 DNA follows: TGCAGCGTTGCGGGGTTCTACAATGAGCAGTTCTTC.

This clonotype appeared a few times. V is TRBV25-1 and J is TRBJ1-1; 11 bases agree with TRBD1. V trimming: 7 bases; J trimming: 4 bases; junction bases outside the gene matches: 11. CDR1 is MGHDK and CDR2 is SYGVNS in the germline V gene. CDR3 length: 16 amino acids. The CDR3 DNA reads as TGTGCCAGCACCCCCTCTCCGGGACAGGGGGGCACTGAAGCTTTCTTT. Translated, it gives CASTPSPGQGGTEAFF.

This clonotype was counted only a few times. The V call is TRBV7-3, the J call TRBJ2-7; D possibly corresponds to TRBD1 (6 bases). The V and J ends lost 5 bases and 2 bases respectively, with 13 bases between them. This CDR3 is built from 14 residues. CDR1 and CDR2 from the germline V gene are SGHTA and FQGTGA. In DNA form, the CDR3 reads TGTGCCAGCAGCCCCCTCGGGACAACCTACGAGCAGTACTTC. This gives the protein CASSPLGTTYEQYF.

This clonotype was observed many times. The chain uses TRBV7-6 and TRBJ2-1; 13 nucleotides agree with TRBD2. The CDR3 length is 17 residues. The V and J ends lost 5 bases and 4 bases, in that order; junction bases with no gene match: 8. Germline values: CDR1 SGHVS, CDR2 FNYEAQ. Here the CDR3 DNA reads TGTGCCAGCAGCCCCACTAGCGGGGGGGCCGGTTACAATGAGCAGTTCTTC. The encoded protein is CASSPTSGGAGYNEQFF.

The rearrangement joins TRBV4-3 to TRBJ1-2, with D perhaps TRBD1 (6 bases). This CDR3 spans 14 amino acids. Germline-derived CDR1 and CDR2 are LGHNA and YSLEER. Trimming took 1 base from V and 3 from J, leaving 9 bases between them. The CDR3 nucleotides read TGCGCCAGCAGCCAAGGACAGGTTGACTATGGCTACACCTTC. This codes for CASSQGQVDYGYTF.

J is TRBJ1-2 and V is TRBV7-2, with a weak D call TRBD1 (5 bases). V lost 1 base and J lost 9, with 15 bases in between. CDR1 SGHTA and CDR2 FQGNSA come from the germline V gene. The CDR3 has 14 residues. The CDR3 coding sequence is TGTGCCAGCAGCTTAGTCCGGGACGAAGAAAGCTACACCTTC. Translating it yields CASSLVRDEESYTF.

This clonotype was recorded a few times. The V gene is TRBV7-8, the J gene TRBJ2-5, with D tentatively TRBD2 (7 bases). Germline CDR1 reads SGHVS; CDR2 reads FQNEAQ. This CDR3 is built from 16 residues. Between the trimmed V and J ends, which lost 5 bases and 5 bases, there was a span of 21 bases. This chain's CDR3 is CASSPRRGGAIETQYF. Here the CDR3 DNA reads TGTGCCAGCAGCCCTAGGAGAGGGGGGGCAATCGAGACCCAGTACTTC.

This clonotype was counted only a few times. The CDR3 DNA is TGTGCCAGTAGCATGGACATTATTGGCTACACCTTC. Its translation: CASSMDIIGYTF. This chain joins TRBV19 and TRBJ1-2; maybe TRBD1 (5 bases). Germline CDR1 is LNHDA and CDR2 is SQIVND (reference sequence). The CDR3 sequence is 12 residues long. V was pared by 6 bases and J by 7 bases, with 12 bases between.

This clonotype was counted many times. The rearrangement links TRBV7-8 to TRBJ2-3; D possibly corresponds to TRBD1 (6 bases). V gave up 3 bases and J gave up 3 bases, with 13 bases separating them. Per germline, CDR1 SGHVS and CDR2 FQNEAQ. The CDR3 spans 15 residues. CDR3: CASSFATGKTDTQYF. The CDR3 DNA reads TGTGCCAGCAGCTTTGCAACAGGGAAGACAGATACGCAGTATTTT.

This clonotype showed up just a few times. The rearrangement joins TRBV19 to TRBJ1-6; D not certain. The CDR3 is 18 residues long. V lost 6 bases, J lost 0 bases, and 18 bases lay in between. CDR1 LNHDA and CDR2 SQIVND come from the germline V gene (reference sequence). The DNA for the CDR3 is TGTGCCAGTAGCCCATCGGACGGCGGGTACTCCTATAATTCACCCCTCCACTTT. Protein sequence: CASSPSDGGYSYNSPLHF.

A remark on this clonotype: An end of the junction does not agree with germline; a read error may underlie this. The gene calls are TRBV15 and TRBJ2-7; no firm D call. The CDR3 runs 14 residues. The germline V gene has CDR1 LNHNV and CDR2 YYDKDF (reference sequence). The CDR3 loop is CVTSSPRQAYEQYF. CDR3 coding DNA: TGTGTCACCAGCAGCCCGAGGCAGGCCTACGAGCAGTACTTC.

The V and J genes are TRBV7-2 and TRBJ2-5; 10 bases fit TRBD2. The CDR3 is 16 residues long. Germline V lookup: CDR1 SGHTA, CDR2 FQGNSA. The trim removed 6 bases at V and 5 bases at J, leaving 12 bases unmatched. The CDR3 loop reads CASSLLAGDRPETQYF. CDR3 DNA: TGTGCCAGCAGTCTGCTAGCGGGGGACCGTCCCGAGACCCAGTACTTC.

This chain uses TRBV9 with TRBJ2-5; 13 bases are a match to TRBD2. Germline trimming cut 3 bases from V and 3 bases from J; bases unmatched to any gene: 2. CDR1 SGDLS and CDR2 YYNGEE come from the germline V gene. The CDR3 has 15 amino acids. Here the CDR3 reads CASSAGTSGEETQYF. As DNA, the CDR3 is TGTGCCAGCAGCGCCGGGACTAGCGGGGAAGAGACCCAGTACTTC. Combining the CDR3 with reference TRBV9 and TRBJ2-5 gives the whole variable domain DSGVTQTPKHLITATGQRVTLRCSPRSGDLSVYWYQQSLDQGLQFLIQYYNGEERAKGNILERFSAQQFPDLHSELNLSSLELGDSALYFCASSAGTSGEETQYFGPGTRLLVL.

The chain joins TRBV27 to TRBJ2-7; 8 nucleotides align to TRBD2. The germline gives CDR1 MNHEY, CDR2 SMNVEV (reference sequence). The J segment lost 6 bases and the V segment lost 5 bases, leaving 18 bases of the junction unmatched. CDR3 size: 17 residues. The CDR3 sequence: CASSVTPTRAGEGEQYV. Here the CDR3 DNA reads TGTGCCAGCAGTGTTACCCCTACTAGAGCGGGGGAGGGCGAGCAGTACGTC.

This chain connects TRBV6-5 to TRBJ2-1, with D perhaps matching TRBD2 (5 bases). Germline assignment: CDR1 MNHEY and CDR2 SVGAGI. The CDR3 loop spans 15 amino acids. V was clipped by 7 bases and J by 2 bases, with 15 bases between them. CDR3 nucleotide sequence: TGTGCCAGCACCCTGGACGGGAACCCCTACAATGAGCAGTTCTTC. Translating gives CASTLDGNPYNEQFF.

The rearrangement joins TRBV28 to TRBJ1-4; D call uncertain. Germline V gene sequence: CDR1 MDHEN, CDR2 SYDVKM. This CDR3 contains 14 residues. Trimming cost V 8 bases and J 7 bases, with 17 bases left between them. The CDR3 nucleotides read TGTGCCAGCCGCGCGGACCGGATTCTTGAAAAACTGTTTTTT. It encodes CASRADRILEKLFF.

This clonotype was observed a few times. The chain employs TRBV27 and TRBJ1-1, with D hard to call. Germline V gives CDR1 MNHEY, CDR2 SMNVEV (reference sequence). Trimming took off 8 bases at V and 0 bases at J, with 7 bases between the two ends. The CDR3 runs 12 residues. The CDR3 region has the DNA TGTGCCAGCTTCAATATGAACACTGAAGCTTTCTTT. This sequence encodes CASFNMNTEAFF.

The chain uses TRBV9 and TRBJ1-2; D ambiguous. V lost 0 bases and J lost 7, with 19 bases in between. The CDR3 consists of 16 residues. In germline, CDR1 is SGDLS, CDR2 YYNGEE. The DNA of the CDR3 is TGTGCCAGCAGCGTAGGCGATTCGTGGTTAATTGGTGGCTACACCTTC. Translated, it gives CASSVGDSWLIGGYTF.